Below are 3 T cell receptor beta chains sequenced from a single sample in a study of T cell repertoires in cytomegalovirus infection. Their antigens are not known. TCRdb itself ran the reads through MiXCR, one entry per CDR3 protein. The sample has over 95,000 distinct CDR3 sequences, 30% to 35% seen once. The source material was CD8+ T cells from cultured PBMCs, sampled from culture after CMV antigen stimulation. The receptors were sampled from a human donor in good health (CMV status not recorded). Some clones in this sample may be carry-over from other donors' samples.

The genes are TRBV25-1 and TRBJ2-3, with no clear D. The CDR3 has 10 residues. V was clipped by 7 bases and J by 6 bases, with 5 bases between them. Germline V gene sequence: CDR1 MGHDK, CDR2 SYGVNS. CDR3 region: CASNGDTQYF. The CDR3 DNA is TGTGCCAGCAACGGGGATACGCAGTATTTT. The whole variable domain, remainder taken from reference TRBV25-1 and TRBJ2-3, is EADIYQTPRYLVIGTGKKITLECSQTMGHDKMYWYQQDPGMELHLIHYSYGVNSTEKGDLSSESTVSRIRTEHFPLTLESARPSHTSQYLCASNGDTQYFGPGTRLTVL.

Concerning this clonotype: A much larger clone differs by one base, so this may be a read error. J is TRBJ2-1 and V is TRBV7-9; no reliable D call. This CDR3 contains 13 residues. V gave up 1 base and J gave up 2 bases, with 3 bases separating them. Looked up from germline, CDR1 is SEHNR and CDR2 is FQNEAQ (reference sequence). CDR3 DNA sequence: TGTGCCAGCAGCTTAGAAGCCTACAATGAGCAGTTCTTC. It translates to CASSLEAYNEQFF.

This chain connects TRBV7-9 to TRBJ1-2, with D unclear. V was clipped by 4 bases and J by 3 bases, with 15 bases between them. The CDR3 has 15 residues. CDR1 is SEHNR and CDR2 is FQNEAQ in the germline V gene (reference sequence). In DNA, the CDR3 is TGTGCCAGCAGCTCCGGGAGCCCAAGGGACTATGGCTACACCTTC. Amino acids: CASSSGSPRDYGYTF. Combining the CDR3 with reference TRBV7-9 and TRBJ1-2 gives the whole variable domain DTGVSQNPRHKITKRGQNVTFRCDPISEHNRLYWYRQTLGQGPEFLTYFQNEAQLEKSRLLSDRFSAERPKGSFSTLEIQRTEQGDSAMYLCASSSGSPRDYGYTFGSGTRLTVV.